These T cell receptor beta chains were read from a single sample in a study of blood T cell repertoires in COVID-19. Assay used: immunoSEQ multiplex PCR; TCRdb lists only in-frame clones, some missing. The table records around 88,000 clones, around nine tenths of them present only once. Material: peripheral blood. Receptor source: a woman at least 80 years old with acute or convalescent COVID-19. The CDR3 runs from the conserved cysteine through the conserved F or W. D genes are given only for firm matches. Clone size, where shown, is once, few, many, or a class for clones that have expanded.

d_gene,v_gene,j_gene,abundance,CDR3nt,CDR3aa
NA,TRBV4-3,TRBJ1-2,once,TGCGCCAGCAGCCAAGAAGCGGGCCAGGAGGGAAACTATGGCTACACCTTC,CASSQEAGQEGNYGYTF
TRBD2,TRBV27,TRBJ2-2,once,TGTGCCAGCAAAAGCGGGAGCGGTAACACCGGGGAGCTGTTTTTT,CASKSGSGNTGELFF
NA,TRBV28,TRBJ2-1,NA,TGTGCCAGCAGTTTACCACAGGTCTACAATGAGCAGTTCTTC,CASSLPQVYNEQFF
NA,TRBV5-1,TRBJ2-5,NA,TGCGCCAGCAGCCCCCCTTTTTTAGCGGCTCAAGAGACCCAGTACTTC,CASSPPFLAAQETQYF
TRBD1,TRBV18,TRBJ1-3,NA,TGTGCCAGCACCCCAACAGGGGGCTCTGGAAACACCATATATTTT,CASTPTGGSGNTIYF
NA,TRBV6-5,TRBJ2-3,NA,TGTGCCAGCACCTATCAGGGCACAGATACGCAGTATTTT,CASTYQGTDTQYF
NA,TRBV5-6,TRBJ2-7,NA,TGTGCCAGCAGCCTTCCGGCGGGAAAACACGAGCAGTACTTC,CASSLPAGKHEQYF
NA,TRBV12-3/TRBV12-4,TRBJ1-1,NA,TGTGCCAGCATCCAGCAGGTTGGCACTGAAGCTTTCTTT,CASIQQVGTEAFF
NA,TRBV15,TRBJ1-1,NA,TGTGCCACCAGCAGAGAGGGGTCAGGGTTAGCTGAAGCTTTCTTT,CATSREGSGLAEAFF
NA,TRBV27,TRBJ1-3,NA,TGTGCCAGCAGTTTATCGTGGGGGGGCGGAAACACCATATATTTT,CASSLSWGGGNTIYF
NA,TRBV7-9,TRBJ2-7,NA,TGTGCCAGCACAGGGAGCTCCTACGAGCAGTACTTC,CASTGSSYEQYF
NA,TRBV9,TRBJ1-3,NA,TGTGCCAGCAGCGTAGAAGCGTTGGTAGGAAACACCATATATTTT,CASSVEALVGNTIYF
NA,TRBV9,TRBJ2-1,NA,TGTGCCAGCAGCCCCAGGGCCGAGGGGGGGAATGAGCAGTTCTTC,CASSPRAEGGNEQFF
TRBD2,TRBV7-9,TRBJ2-7,NA,TGTGCCAGCAGCTCGCCGGGACTAGCGGCTTACTTGAACTACGAGCAGTACTTC,CASSSPGLAAYLNYEQYF
NA,TRBV6-2/TRBV6-3,TRBJ2-7,NA,TGTGCCAGCAGTTATTCTCGGGTGGTCTCCTACGAGCAGTACTTC,CASSYSRVVSYEQYF
TRBD1,TRBV24-1,TRBJ2-1,NA,TGTGCCACCAGTGGCGGGACAGGGTCCTACAATGAGCAGTTCTTC,CATSGGTGSYNEQFF
NA,TRBV4-1,TRBJ1-3,NA,TGCGCCAGCAGCCAGGACGGGGGACCCTCTGGAAACACCATATATTTT,CASSQDGGPSGNTIYF
NA,TRBV7-8,TRBJ1-4,NA,TGTGCCAGCAGCTTCCGCAGGACTAATGAAAAACTGTTTTTT,CASSFRRTNEKLFF
TRBD1,TRBV6-6,TRBJ2-7,NA,TGTGCCAGCAGTCGCTCAATCCGGGACAGGGGCTACGAGCAGTACTTC,CASSRSIRDRGYEQYF
TRBD1,TRBV15,TRBJ1-5,NA,TGTGCCACCAGCAGGCAGGGGGCCCCCGATCAGCCCCAGCATTTT,CATSRQGAPDQPQHF
NA,TRBV15,TRBJ2-7,NA,TGTGCCACCAGCAGAGATCCCGGGGTAGCATACGAGCAGTACTTC,CATSRDPGVAYEQYF
NA,TRBV5-6,TRBJ1-6,NA,TGTGCCAGCAGCTTGGTTCAGGGGCGATCACCCCTCCACTTT,CASSLVQGRSPLHF
NA,TRBV29-1,TRBJ2-7,NA,TGCAGCGTTGTTGTAGGGGGAAGCTACGAGCAGTACTTC,CSVVVGGSYEQYF
NA,TRBV12-5,TRBJ2-6,NA,TGTGCTAGTGGTTTGGGTTCTCCTGGGGCCAACGTCCTGACTTTC,CASGLGSPGANVLTF
NA,TRBV6-2/TRBV6-3,TRBJ2-1,NA,TGTGCCAGCAGTTCGGGAATAGCGGCTGAGCAGTTCTTC,CASSSGIAAEQFF
NA,TRBV4-2,TRBJ1-2,NA,TGTGCCAGCAGCCAAGGATTGACAGAGCTCTATGGCTACACCTTC,CASSQGLTELYGYTF
TRBD1,TRBV20-1,TRBJ1-2,NA,TGCAGTGCTAGTTCAGGGGGCGCCTATGGCTACACCTTC,CSASSGGAYGYTF
NA,TRBV9,TRBJ1-6,few,TGTGCCAGCAGCGTAAGGGGATCTAAAACTTCACCCCTCCACTTT,CASSVRGSKTSPLHF
TRBD1,TRBV27,TRBJ2-2,NA,TGTGCCAGCAGTAACGAACAGGGGGTCGGGGAGCTGTTTTTT,CASSNEQGVGELFF
NA,TRBV6-5,TRBJ1-2,NA,TGTGCCAGCAGGCACCAGGGGTTTAGTGGCTACACCTTC,CASRHQGFSGYTF
TRBD1,TRBV19,TRBJ1-1,NA,TGTGCCAGTAGACCCACTGGGGCAGGGGGGAACACTGAAGCTTTCTTT,CASRPTGAGGNTEAFF
NA,TRBV12-3/TRBV12-4,TRBJ1-2,NA,TGTGCCAGCAGTCGGAACAGCTATGGCTACACCTTC,CASSRNSYGYTF
NA,TRBV30,TRBJ1-3,NA,TGTGCCTGGAACCGCCGGGTCACGGGAAACACCATATATTTT,CAWNRRVTGNTIYF
TRBD2,TRBV5-4,TRBJ2-1,few,TGTGCCAGCAGCTGGGGGAGCAGCGGGGCCTCGGTCTACAATGAGCAGTTCTTC,CASSWGSSGASVYNEQFF
NA,TRBV12-5,TRBJ1-1,NA,TGTGCTAGTGGTTTGGCACAGGGTTACGAGGCTTTCTTT,CASGLAQGYEAFF
NA,TRBV5-6,TRBJ2-7,NA,TGTGCCAGCAGCCGGTGGTATCCCTCCTACGAGCAGTACTTC,CASSRWYPSYEQYF